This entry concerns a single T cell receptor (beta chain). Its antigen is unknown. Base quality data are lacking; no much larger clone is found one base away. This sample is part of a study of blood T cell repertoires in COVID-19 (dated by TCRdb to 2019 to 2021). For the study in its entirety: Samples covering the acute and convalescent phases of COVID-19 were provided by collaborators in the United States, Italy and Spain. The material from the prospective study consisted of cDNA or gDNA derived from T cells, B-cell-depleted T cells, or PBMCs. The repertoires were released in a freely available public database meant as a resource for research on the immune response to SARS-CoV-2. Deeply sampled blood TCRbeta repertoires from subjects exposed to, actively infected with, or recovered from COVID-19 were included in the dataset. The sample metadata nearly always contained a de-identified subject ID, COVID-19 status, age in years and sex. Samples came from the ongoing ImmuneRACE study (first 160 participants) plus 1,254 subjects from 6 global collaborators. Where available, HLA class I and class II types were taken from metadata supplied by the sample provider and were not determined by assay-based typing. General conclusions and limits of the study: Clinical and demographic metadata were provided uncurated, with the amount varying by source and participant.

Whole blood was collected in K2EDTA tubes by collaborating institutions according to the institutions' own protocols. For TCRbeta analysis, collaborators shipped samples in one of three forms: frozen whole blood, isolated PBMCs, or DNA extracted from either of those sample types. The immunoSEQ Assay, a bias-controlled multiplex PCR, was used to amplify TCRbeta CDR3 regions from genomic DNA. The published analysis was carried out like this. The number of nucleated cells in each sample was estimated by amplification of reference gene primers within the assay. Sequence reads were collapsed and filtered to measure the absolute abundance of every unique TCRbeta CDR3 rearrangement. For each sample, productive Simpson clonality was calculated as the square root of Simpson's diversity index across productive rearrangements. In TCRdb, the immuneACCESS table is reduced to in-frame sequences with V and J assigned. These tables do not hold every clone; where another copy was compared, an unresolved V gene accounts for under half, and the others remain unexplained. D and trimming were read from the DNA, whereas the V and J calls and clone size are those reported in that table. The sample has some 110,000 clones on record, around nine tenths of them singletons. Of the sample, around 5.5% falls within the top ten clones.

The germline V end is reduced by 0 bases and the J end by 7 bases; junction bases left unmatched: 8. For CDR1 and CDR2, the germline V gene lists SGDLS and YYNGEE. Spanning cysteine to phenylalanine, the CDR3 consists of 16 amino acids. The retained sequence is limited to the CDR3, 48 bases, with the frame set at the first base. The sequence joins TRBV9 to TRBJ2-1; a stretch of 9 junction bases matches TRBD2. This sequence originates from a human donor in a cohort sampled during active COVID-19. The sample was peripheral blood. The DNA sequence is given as TGTGCCAGCAGCGTAGGTCAGCGGGGGGCTGGTAATGAGCAGTTCTTC. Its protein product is CASSVGQRGAGNEQFF.